These 25 T cell receptor beta chains were all obtained from the same sample, sequenced in a study of cytomegalovirus exposure and HLA in healthy donors. Researchers ran the PCR with 60 Vbeta and 13 Jbeta primers. TCRdb's table, derived via immunoSEQ multiplex PCR, lists solely in-frame clones and lacks some. The sample lists 150,000 to 200,000 clones, more than 70% occurring once. The material sequenced was PBMCs. These receptors were obtained from a male donor in good health and CMV-seronegative.

The V and J genes are TRBV6-1 and TRBJ1-2, with D tentatively TRBD1 (5 bases). Germline V gives CDR1 MNHNS, CDR2 SASEGT. Trimming cost V 3 bases and J 1 base, with 6 bases left between them. The CDR3 runs to 13 residues. The CDR3 DNA follows: TGTGCCAGCAGTGAGACAGTTAACTATGGCTACACCTTC. Amino acid sequence: CASSETVNYGYTF.

The rearrangement joins TRBV19 to TRBJ1-5; D call uncertain. Per germline, CDR1 LNHDA and CDR2 SQIVND (reference sequence). This CDR3 has 14 amino acids. The V end lost 4 bases, the J end lost 7 bases, and 14 bases lay between the germline ends. The CDR3 DNA reads TGTGCCAGTAGTAGTCCAGGTAAATACCAGCCCCAGCATTTT. Amino acid sequence: CASSSPGKYQPQHF. The variable domain in full, completed from reference TRBV19 and TRBJ1-5, reads DGGITQSPKYLFRKEGQNVTLSCEQNLNHDAMYWYRQDPGQGLRLIYYSQIVNDFQKGDIAEGYSVSREKKESFPLTVTSAQKNPTAFYLCASSSPGKYQPQHFGDGTRLSIL.

In this sample, this clone turned up a few times. V gene TRBV5-4 combines with J gene TRBJ2-7, with 9 nucleotides matching TRBD1. Trimming cost V 4 bases and J 5 bases; bases outside gene matches: 4. Germline CDR1 is SGHNT and CDR2 is YYREEE (reference sequence). The CDR3 consists of 13 residues. The DNA of the CDR3 is TGTGCCAGCAGCCGCGACAGGGGGAACGAGCAGTACTTC. It yields the protein CASSRDRGNEQYF.

This sequence joins TRBV6-1 and TRBJ2-7; no clear D. This CDR3 is built from 15 residues. CDR1 and CDR2 from the germline V gene are MNHNS and SASEGT. Deletions cut 4 bases from V and 5 bases from J, with 18 bases between. The CDR3 bases are TGTGCCAGCAGTGCCGAACACTACCGGTCGGACGAGCAGTACTTC. It encodes CASSAEHYRSDEQYF.

V and J are TRBV9 and TRBJ1-2; D not resolved. Germline values: CDR1 SGDLS, CDR2 YYNGEE. V lost 0 bases and J lost 8, with 11 bases in between. The CDR3 length is 13 residues. The DNA for the CDR3 is TGTGCCAGCAGCGTAGGAGGGTCGGGAGGCTACACCTTC. Protein product: CASSVGGSGGYTF.

The gene calls are TRBV19 and TRBJ1-5; D perhaps matches TRBD1 (6 bases). Germline V lookup: CDR1 LNHDA, CDR2 SQIVND (reference sequence). Trimming pared 5 bases from V and 4 bases from J, leaving 15 bases between. The CDR3 has 15 amino acids. The CDR3 protein is CASSGTGPLNQPQHF. The CDR3 coding sequence is TGTGCCAGTAGTGGAACAGGGCCCCTGAATCAGCCCCAGCATTTT.

This chain links TRBV19 with TRBJ2-1, with TRBD2 matching over 7 bases. CDR1 LNHDA and CDR2 SQIVND come from the germline V gene (reference sequence). The CDR3 consists of 15 residues. Trimming removed 7 bases from V and 9 bases from J; junction bases left unmatched: 15. For the CDR3, the DNA is TGTGCCAGTACTCTTACGAGGGTCTCGGGGGGTGAGCAGTTCTTC. This codes for CASTLTRVSGGEQFF.

The genes are TRBV27 and TRBJ1-2; D ambiguous. Germline CDR1 is MNHEY and CDR2 is SMNVEV (reference sequence). The CDR3 consists of 14 residues. With 4 bases removed from V and 3 bases from J, the gap between germline ends came to 12 bases. The DNA for the CDR3 is TGTGCCAGCAGTTCGTCGGGTTACTACTATGGCTACACCTTC. Amino acids: CASSSSGYYYGYTF.

J is TRBJ1-1 and V is TRBV28; 8 bases are a match to TRBD1. The CDR3 totals 15 residues. Per the germline V gene, CDR1 is MDHEN and CDR2 is SYDVKM. The J segment lost 0 bases and the V segment lost 5 bases, leaving 5 bases of the junction unmatched. The CDR3 sequence is CASSTSTGVNTEAFF. DNA for the CDR3: TGTGCCAGCAGTACCTCGACAGGGGTGAACACTGAAGCTTTCTTT. Supplemented by reference TRBV28 and TRBJ1-1, the full variable domain reads DVKVTQSSRYLVKRTGEKVFLECVQDMDHENMFWYRQDPGLGLRLIYFSYDVKMKEKGDIPEGYSVSREKKERFSLILESASTNQTSMYLCASSTSTGVNTEAFFGQGTRLTVV.

This rearrangement joins TRBV2 to TRBJ1-2, with 9 bases fitting TRBD1. This CDR3 is 14 amino acids long. V lost 1 base to trimming and J lost 7 bases; unmatched junction nucleotides: 4. Germline V gives CDR1 SNHLY, CDR2 FYNNEI. The CDR3 region has the DNA TGTGCCAGCAGTGAAGACAGGGGGCTTTGTGGCTACACCTTC. Translation: CASSEDRGLCGYTF.

This clone was seen more than once but under ten times. The chain carries TRBV9 and TRBJ2-1; 9 bases line up with TRBD2. Germline trimming cut 4 bases from V and 10 bases from J; bases unmatched to any gene: 9. The CDR3 is made up of 14 amino acids. Germline-derived CDR1 and CDR2 are SGDLS and YYNGEE. DNA for the CDR3: TGTGCCAGCAGCACTGCGGGGGGGCCGCGGGAGCAGTTCTTC. Protein product: CASSTAGGPREQFF. Full variable domain (outside the CDR3, taken from reference TRBV9 and TRBJ2-1): DSGVTQTPKHLITATGQRVTLRCSPRSGDLSVYWYQQSLDQGLQFLIQYYNGEERAKGNILERFSAQQFPDLHSELNLSSLELGDSALYFCASSTAGGPREQFFGPGTRLTVL.

The chain uses TRBV7-3 and TRBJ1-5; D is possibly TRBD1 (5 bases). The V end was cut by 9 bases, the J end by 3 bases, with 12 bases between. The CDR3 is 13 residues long. CDR1 and CDR2 from the germline V gene are SGHTA and FQGTGA. The CDR3 DNA reads as TGTGCCAGATCTACAGGACACAATCAGCCCCAGCATTTT. Translating it yields CARSTGHNQPQHF.

This clone showed up just a few times. The chain carries TRBV6-4 and TRBJ2-3; 8 bases are a match to TRBD1. Germline V gene sequence: CDR1 MRHNA, CDR2 SNTAGT. Trimming at V came to 6 bases and at J to 1 base, leaving 3 bases not matched to a gene. CDR3 size: 14 residues. The CDR3 sequence is CASRKDRGTDTQYF. In nucleotides, the CDR3 is TGTGCCAGCAGGAAGGACAGGGGCACAGATACGCAGTATTTT.

This clone was counted a single time. The V call is TRBV19, the J call TRBJ2-5, with 8 bases that match TRBD1. There are 13 residues in the CDR3. After removal of 9 bases from V and 5 bases from J, the junction contained 8 bases not matched to a gene. The germline CDR1 and CDR2 sequences are LNHDA and SQIVND (reference sequence). The DNA for the CDR3 is TGTGCCAGCGCGACAGGGGCGGGGGAGACCCAGTACTTC. This translates into CASATGAGETQYF.

The V and J genes are TRBV7-9 and TRBJ2-2; tentative D call: TRBD2 (6 bases). This CDR3 contains 15 residues. Per germline, CDR1 SEHNR and CDR2 FQNEAQ (reference sequence). Trimming cost V 8 bases and J 5 bases, with 18 bases left between them. The CDR3 coding sequence is TGTGCCAGCGGCCCCGGAGGGAGATGGACCGGGGAGCTGTTTTTT. Translating it yields CASGPGGRWTGELFF.

This rearrangement joins TRBV28 to TRBJ2-7; 9 nucleotides line up with TRBD2. Trimming took 6 bases from V and 4 from J; bases not matched to a gene: 7. Germline values: CDR1 MDHEN, CDR2 SYDVKM. The CDR3 consists of 14 residues. In nucleotides, the CDR3 is TGTGCCAGCAGCGATAGCGGGAGAGTGTACGAGCAGTACTTC. Translation gives CASSDSGRVYEQYF.

The chain combines TRBV28 with TRBJ2-5, with 7 nucleotides matching TRBD1. Trimming at V came to 1 base and at J to 4 bases, leaving 3 bases not matched to a gene. In germline, CDR1 is MDHEN, CDR2 SYDVKM. The CDR3 consists of 14 residues. The CDR3 reads CASSLYNRGETQYF. The CDR3 DNA reads TGTGCCAGCAGTTTATATAACAGGGGAGAGACCCAGTACTTC.

This clone was counted a few times. The chain couples TRBV19 to TRBJ1-2; tentatively, D is TRBD1 (5 bases). This CDR3 comprises 11 residues. Germline V gene lookup returns CDR1 LNHDA and CDR2 SQIVND (reference sequence). V lost 6 bases and J lost 3, with 5 bases in between. The CDR3 sequence: CASRQDYGYTF. The DNA for the CDR3 is TGTGCCAGTAGACAGGACTATGGCTACACCTTC.

The chain employs TRBV9 and TRBJ2-7, with D possibly TRBD1 on 6 matching bases. V lost 4 bases and J lost 3, with 14 bases in between. Germline CDR1 and CDR2: SGDLS and YYNGEE. The CDR3 has 14 amino acids. This chain's CDR3 is CASSPEGVLYEQYF. DNA for the CDR3: TGTGCCAGCAGCCCAGAGGGGGTCCTCTACGAGCAGTACTTC.

This clone is a singleton in its sample. The chain recombines TRBV5-1 with TRBJ2-1; 8 nucleotides line up with TRBD1. The CDR3 loop spans 14 amino acids. The V segment lost 0 bases and the J segment 8 bases; nucleotides outside the gene matches: 4. Germline V gene sequence: CDR1 SGHRS, CDR2 YFSETQ. CDR3 protein: CASSLGTGFYEQFF. DNA of the CDR3: TGCGCCAGCAGCTTGGGGACAGGGTTCTATGAGCAGTTCTTC.

The table lists this clone with a few counts. The CDR3 loop reads CASSPTGPTSYEQYF. The CDR3 DNA is TGTGCCAGCAGCCCGACAGGTCCGACCTCCTACGAGCAGTACTTC. The chain links TRBV7-3 to TRBJ2-7, with a weak D call TRBD1 (6 bases). The germline V and J ends were trimmed by 5 bases and 0 bases, with 14 bases remaining between them. There are 15 residues in the CDR3. The germline V gene encodes CDR1 SGHTA and CDR2 FQGTGA.

The chain couples TRBV5-1 to TRBJ1-4; the match to TRBD1 covers 8 bases. The germline V gene encodes CDR1 SGHRS and CDR2 YFSETQ. J was trimmed by 3 bases and V by 1 base; bases with no gene match: 5. The CDR3 length is 16 residues. CDR3 DNA sequence: TGCGCCAGCAGCTTGCAGGGGGCGTTAGCTAATGAAAAACTGTTTTTT. Protein: CASSLQGALANEKLFF.

V and J are TRBV2 and TRBJ1-2; D unresolved. Between the trimmed V and J ends, which lost 7 bases and 2 bases, there was a span of 5 bases. The CDR3 has 11 amino acids. Germline loops: CDR1 SNHLY, CDR2 FYNNEI. CDR3 bases: TGTGCCAGCACGGTGAACTATGGCTACACCTTC. Its translation: CASTVNYGYTF.

Regarding this clone: Other DNA sequences in the sample encode the same CDR3. The rearrangement uses TRBV5-1 and TRBJ2-1; 7 bases are shared with TRBD1. The V segment lost 2 bases and the J segment 4 bases; nucleotides outside the gene matches: 6. The CDR3 runs to 15 residues. The germline V gene has CDR1 SGHRS and CDR2 YFSETQ. This chain's CDR3 is CASSFPGTAYNEQFF. CDR3 nucleotides: TGCGCCAGCAGCTTCCCCGGGACAGCGTACAATGAGCAGTTCTTC.

The chain combines TRBV28 with TRBJ2-7, with D possibly matching TRBD2 (7 bases). The V end was cut by 5 bases, the J end by 3 bases, with 20 bases between. Germline lookup yields CDR1 MDHEN and CDR2 SYDVKM. This CDR3 is built from 16 residues. The CDR3 is CASSRSGGATLYEQYF. The CDR3, as DNA: TGTGCCAGCAGTAGGTCGGGGGGCGCGACCCTCTACGAGCAGTACTTC.